This T cell receptor beta chain was identified during a study of long-term antiretroviral therapy in people with HIV. Findings and limits, study-wide: HIV repertoire CDR3 lengths ranged less widely than those of controls.

Version v3.0 of the immunoSEQ assay was performed at survey level. The data were produced by immunoSEQ multiplex PCR, yet TCRdb's version contains in-frame clones alone and is incomplete. Counted here are about 14,000 clones, over 70% occurring once; the ten biggest clones make up roughly 19%. Points on this clone: Its antigen is undetermined.

Post-ART PBMC samples numbered at least two per donor, and pre-ART ones at least one. Held in samples before DNA extraction were about 0.85-10 million cryopreserved PBMC. The V and J ends lost 1 base and 4 bases respectively, with 10 bases between them. Germline loops: CDR1 LNHDA, CDR2 SQIVND (reference sequence). CDR3 length: 15 amino acids. The chain uses TRBV19 and TRBJ2-2; unclear D gene. The receptor's source is a man aged 35 to 55 with HIV. The input for sequencing was unsorted PBMCs, taken 1.3 years before starting antiretroviral therapy. CDR3 protein: CASSIGSYGTGELFF. As DNA, the CDR3 is TGTGCCAGTAGTATAGGATCGTATGGCACCGGGGAGCTGTTTTTT.